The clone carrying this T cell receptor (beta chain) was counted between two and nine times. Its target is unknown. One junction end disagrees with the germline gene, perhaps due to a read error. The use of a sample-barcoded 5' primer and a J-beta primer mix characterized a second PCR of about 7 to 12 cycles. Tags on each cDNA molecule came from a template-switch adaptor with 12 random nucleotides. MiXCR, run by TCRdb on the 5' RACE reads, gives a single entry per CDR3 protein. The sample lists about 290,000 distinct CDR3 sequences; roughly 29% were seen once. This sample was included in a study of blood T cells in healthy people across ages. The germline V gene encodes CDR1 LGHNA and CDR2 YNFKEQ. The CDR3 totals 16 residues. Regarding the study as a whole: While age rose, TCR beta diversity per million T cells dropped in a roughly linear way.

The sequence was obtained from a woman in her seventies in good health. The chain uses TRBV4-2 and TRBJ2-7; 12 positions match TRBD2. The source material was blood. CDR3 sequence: CAGSPLGLAGSYEQYF. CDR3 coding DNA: TGTGCCGGCAGCCCTCTGGGACTAGCGGGCTCCTACGAGCAGTACTTC.